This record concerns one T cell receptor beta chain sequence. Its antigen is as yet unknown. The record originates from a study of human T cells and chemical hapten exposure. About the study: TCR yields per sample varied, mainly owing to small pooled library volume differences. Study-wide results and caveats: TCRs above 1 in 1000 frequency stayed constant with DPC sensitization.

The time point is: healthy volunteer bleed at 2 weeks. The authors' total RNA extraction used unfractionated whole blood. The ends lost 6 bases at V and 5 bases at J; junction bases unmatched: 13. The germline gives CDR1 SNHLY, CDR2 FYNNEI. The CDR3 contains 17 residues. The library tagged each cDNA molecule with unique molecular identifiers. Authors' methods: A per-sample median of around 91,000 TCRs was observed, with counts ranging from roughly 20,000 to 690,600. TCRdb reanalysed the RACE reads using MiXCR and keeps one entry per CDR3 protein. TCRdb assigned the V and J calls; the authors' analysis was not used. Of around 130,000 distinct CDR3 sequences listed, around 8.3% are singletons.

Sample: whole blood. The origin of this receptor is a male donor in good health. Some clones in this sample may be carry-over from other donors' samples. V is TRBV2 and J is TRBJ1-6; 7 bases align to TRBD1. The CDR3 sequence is CASRENRGRLNNSPLHF. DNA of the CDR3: TGTGCCAGCAGGGAGAACAGGGGACGGTTGAATAATTCACCCCTCCACTTT.